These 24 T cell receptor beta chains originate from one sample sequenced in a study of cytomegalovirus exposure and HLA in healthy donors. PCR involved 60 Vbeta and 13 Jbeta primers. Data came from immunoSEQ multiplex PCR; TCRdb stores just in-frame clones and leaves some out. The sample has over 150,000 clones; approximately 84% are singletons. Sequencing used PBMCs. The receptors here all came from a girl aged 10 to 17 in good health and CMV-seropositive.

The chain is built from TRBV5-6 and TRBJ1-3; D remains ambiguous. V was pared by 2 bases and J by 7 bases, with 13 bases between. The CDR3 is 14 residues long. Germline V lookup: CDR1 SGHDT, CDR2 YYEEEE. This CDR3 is CASSFAQVDNTIYF. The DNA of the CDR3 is TGTGCCAGCAGCTTTGCTCAGGTTGACAACACCATATATTTT.

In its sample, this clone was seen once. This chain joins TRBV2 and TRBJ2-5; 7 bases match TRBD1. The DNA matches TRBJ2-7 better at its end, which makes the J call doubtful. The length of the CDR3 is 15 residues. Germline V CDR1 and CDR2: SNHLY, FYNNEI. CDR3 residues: CASSTQDRYPYEQYF. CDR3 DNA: TGTGCCAGCAGCACACAGGACAGGTATCCCTACGAGCAGTACTTC.

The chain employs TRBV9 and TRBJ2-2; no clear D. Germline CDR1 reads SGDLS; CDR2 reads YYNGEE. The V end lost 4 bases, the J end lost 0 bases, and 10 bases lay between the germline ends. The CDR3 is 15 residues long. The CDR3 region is CASSPRYPNTGELFF. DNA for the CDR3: TGTGCCAGCAGCCCCCGGTATCCGAACACCGGGGAGCTGTTTTTT.

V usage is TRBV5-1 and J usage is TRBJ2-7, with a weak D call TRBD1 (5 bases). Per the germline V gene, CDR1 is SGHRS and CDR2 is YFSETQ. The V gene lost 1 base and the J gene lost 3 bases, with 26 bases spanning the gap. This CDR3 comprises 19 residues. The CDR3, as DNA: TGCGCCAGCAGCTTGATTAGGGGCGCATCCCTCGTGTATGGCTACGAGCAGTACTTC. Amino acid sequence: CASSLIRGASLVYGYEQYF.

CDR3 coding DNA: TGTGCCAGCAGCGCTGGGACATCGAACACCGGGGAGCTGTTTTTT. It specifies CASSAGTSNTGELFF. The chain uses TRBV9 and TRBJ2-2; tentatively, D is TRBD1 (6 bases). CDR3 length: 15 residues. Per germline, CDR1 SGDLS and CDR2 YYNGEE. Trimming pared 3 bases from V and 0 bases from J, leaving 9 bases between.

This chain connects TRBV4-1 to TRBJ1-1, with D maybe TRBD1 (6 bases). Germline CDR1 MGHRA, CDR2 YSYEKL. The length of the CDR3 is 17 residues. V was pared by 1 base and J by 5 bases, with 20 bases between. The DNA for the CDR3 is TGCGCCAGCAGCCAAGGATTGCTGGGGGCGCGTTTGACTGAAGCTTTCTTT. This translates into CASSQGLLGARLTEAFF.

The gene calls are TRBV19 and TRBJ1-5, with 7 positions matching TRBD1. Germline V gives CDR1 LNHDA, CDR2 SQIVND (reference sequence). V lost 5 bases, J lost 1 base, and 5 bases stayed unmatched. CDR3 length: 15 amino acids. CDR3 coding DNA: TGTGCCAGTAGTTATCGACAGGGAAGCAATCAGCCCCAGCATTTT. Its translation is CASSYRQGSNQPQHF.

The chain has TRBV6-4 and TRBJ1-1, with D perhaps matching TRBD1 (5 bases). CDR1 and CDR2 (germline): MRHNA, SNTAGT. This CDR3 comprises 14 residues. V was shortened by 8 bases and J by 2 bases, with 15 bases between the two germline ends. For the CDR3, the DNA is TGTGCCAGCCGACAGTCGACAGTTAACACTGAAGCTTTCTTT. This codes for CASRQSTVNTEAFF.

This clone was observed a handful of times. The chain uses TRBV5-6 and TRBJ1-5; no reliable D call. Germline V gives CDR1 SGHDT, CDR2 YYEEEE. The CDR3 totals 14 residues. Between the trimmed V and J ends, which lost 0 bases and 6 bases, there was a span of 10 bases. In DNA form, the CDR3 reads TGTGCCAGCAGCTTGGCGCAGAGCGGTCAGCCCCAGCATTTT. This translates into CASSLAQSGQPQHF.

In DNA, the CDR3 is TGTGCCTGGAGTCTCGGGACAGGGACTACACATGAGCAGTTCTTC. Protein product: CAWSLGTGTTHEQFF. The V and J genes are TRBV30 and TRBJ2-1; TRBD1 agrees at 9 bases. With 2 bases clipped from V and 8 bases from J, the junction kept 10 bases outside the gene matches. CDR3 size: 15 residues. Germline V lookup: CDR1 GTSNPN, CDR2 SVGIG (reference sequence).

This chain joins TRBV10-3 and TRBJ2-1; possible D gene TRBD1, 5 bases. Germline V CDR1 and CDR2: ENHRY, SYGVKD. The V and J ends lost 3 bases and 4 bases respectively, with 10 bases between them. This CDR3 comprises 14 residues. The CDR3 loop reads CAISDGAGYNEQFF. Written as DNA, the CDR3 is TGTGCCATCAGTGATGGGGCAGGATACAATGAGCAGTTCTTC.

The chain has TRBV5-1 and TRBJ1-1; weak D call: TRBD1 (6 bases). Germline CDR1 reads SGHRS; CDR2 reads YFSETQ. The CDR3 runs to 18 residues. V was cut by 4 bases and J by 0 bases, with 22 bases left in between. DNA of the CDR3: TGCGCCAGCAGCCTCCGGACAGTCTCCCAAGACATGAACACTGAAGCTTTCTTT. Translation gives CASSLRTVSQDMNTEAFF.

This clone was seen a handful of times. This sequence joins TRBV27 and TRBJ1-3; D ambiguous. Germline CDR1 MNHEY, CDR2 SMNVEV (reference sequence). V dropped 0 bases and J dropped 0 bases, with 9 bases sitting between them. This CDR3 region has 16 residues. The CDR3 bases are TGTGCCAGCAGTTTATCATATCCTCCCTCTGGAAACACCATATATTTT. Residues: CASSLSYPPSGNTIYF.

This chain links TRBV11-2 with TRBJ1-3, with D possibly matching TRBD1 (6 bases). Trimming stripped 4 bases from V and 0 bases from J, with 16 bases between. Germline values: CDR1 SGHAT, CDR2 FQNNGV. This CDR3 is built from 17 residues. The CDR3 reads CASSYRTVASSGNTIYF. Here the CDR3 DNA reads TGTGCCAGCAGCTACCGGACAGTGGCGAGCTCTGGAAACACCATATATTTT.

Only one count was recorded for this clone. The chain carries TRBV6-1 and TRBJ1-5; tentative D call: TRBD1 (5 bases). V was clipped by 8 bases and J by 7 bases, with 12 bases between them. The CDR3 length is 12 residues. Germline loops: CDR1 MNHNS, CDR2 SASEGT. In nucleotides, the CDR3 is TGTGCCAGCTCGGGGGAGAGGCAGCCCCAGCATTTT. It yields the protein CASSGERQPQHF.

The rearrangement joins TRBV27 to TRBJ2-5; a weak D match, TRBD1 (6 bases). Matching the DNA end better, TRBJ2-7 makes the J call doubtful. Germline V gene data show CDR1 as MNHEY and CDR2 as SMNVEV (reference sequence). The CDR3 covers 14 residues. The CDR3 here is CASSPGTPSYEQYF. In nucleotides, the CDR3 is TGTGCCAGCAGTCCCGGGACACCCTCCTACGAGCAGTACTTC.

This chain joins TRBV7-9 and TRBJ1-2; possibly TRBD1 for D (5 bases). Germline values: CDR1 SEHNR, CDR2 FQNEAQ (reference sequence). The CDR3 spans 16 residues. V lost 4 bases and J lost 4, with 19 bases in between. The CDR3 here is CASSSIAQETLYGYTF. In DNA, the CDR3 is TGTGCCAGCAGCTCTATAGCACAGGAAACACTCTATGGCTACACCTTC.

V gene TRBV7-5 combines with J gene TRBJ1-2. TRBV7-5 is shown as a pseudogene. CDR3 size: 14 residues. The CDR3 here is CARSLDQGGYGYTF. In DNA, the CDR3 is TGTGCCAGAAGCTTAGATCAGGGAGGGTATGGCTACACCTTC.

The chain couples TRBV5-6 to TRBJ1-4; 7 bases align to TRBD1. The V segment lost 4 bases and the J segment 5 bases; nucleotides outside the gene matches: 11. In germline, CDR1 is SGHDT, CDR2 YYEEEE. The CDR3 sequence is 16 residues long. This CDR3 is CASSAGQILPNEKLFF. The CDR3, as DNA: TGTGCCAGCAGCGCGGGACAGATCCTACCAAATGAAAAACTGTTTTTT.

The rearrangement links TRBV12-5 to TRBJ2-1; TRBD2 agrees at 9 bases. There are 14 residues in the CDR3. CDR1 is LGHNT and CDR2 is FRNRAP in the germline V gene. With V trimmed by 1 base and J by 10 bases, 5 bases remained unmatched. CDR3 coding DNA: TGTGCTAGTGGTTTGGCGCGGGGGGGCACCGAGCAGTTCTTC. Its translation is CASGLARGGTEQFF.

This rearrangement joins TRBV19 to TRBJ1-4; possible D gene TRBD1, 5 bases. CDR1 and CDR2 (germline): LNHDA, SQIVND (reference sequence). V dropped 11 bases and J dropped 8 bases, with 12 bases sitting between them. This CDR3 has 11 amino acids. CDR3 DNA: TGTGCCGTCAGGGCTAGAGAAAAACTGTTTTTT. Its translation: CAVRAREKLFF.

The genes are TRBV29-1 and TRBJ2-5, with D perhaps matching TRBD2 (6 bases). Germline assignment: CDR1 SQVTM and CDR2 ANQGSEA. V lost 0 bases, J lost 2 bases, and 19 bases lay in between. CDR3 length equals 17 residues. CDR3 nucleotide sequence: TGCAGCGTTGAAGATTGGGGGGTTAGCGCTCCTCAAGAGACCCAGTACTTC. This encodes CSVEDWGVSAPQETQYF.

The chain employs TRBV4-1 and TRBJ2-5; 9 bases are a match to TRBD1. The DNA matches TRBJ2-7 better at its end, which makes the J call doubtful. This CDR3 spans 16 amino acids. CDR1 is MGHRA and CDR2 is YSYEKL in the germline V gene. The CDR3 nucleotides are TGCGCCAGCAGCCAAGAAGGGACAGGGCAGTCTTACGAGCAGTACTTC. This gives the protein CASSQEGTGQSYEQYF.

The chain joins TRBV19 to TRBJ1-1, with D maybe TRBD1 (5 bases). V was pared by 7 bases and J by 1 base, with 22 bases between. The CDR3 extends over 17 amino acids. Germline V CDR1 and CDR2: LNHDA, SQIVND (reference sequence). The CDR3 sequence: CASKESGEIFSNTEAFF. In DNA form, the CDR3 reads TGTGCCAGTAAGGAATCGGGGGAAATATTTTCGAACACTGAAGCTTTCTTT.